This T cell receptor beta chain was obtained from a study of regulatory T cells in long-lasting Graves disease. The CDR3 is 13 amino acids. The germline V gene has CDR1 MNHNS and CDR2 SASEGT. V shed 8 bases and J shed 2 bases, with 12 bases lying between them. Assembly of TCR beta libraries relied on iRepertoire HTBI primers together with Arm-PCR of CDR3 regions. TCRdb independently ran MiXCR on the multiplex PCR reads; one entry per CDR3 protein. Found here are 400,000 to 450,000 distinct CDR3 sequences, around 17% of them singletons; the top ten hold roughly a tenth. The time point is: newly diagnosed GD, antithyroid drugs for less than 3 months. There was RNA extracted from PBMCs, and the TCR library was made from it. Recruitment took place at an endocrinology department in Xi'an, China. In addition, the sample was reused for a study of T cells in Graves' hyperthyroidism and ophthalmopathy. That report adds: Stable Graves' hyperthyroidism meant no ophthalmopathy progression within 18 months. Model predictions of ophthalmopathy came a median approximately 6.8 months before onset.

This specimen consisted of peripheral blood mononuclear cells (PBMCs), obtained at new diagnosis, from a patient treated with antithyroid drugs. The chain combines TRBV6-1 with TRBJ1-1, with D hard to call. This receptor was identified in a young woman with Graves disease. The CDR3: CASLAGPNTEAFF. The CDR3 DNA sequence: TGTGCCAGCTTGGCGGGTCCTAACACTGAAGCTTTCTTT.